Listed here are 16 T cell receptor beta chains from one sample, sequenced in a study of response to subunit inactivated influenza vaccine. From the RT-PCR reads, TCRdb called clonotypes with MiXCR, one entry per CDR3 protein. Among 650,000 to 800,000 distinct CDR3 sequences listed, 14% were seen once. The sample here was PBMCs from blood, taken 14 to 15 days before vaccination. The origin of the receptors is a man aged 50 or older who received an inactivated influenza vaccine.

This chain links TRBV27 with TRBJ2-7, with TRBD2 matching over 15 bases. The CDR3 loop spans 15 amino acids. Germline-derived CDR1 and CDR2 are MNHEY and SMNVEV (reference sequence). V lost 6 bases and J lost 2; bases outside the gene matches: 2. Here the CDR3 reads CASRGLAGGPYEQYF. CDR3 nucleotides: TGTGCCAGCAGAGGACTAGCGGGAGGGCCCTACGAGCAGTACTTC.

This clonotype was observed a handful of times. The V call is TRBV20-1, the J call TRBJ1-5; TRBD1 matches at 7 bases. This CDR3 has 13 amino acids. After removal of 6 bases from V and 7 bases from J, the junction contained 9 bases not matched to a gene. CDR1 is DFQATT, CDR2 SNEGSKA, per germline (reference sequence). The CDR3 region is CSAYGQDGQPQHF. The CDR3 DNA follows: TGCAGTGCCTACGGACAGGATGGCCAGCCCCAGCATTTT.

This clonotype showed up just a few times. The chain employs TRBV6-2 or TRBV6-3 and TRBJ2-7; D remains unclear. V was trimmed by 2 bases and J by 4 bases, leaving 15 bases between them. CDR1 and CDR2 from the germline V gene are MNHEY and SVGEGT. The CDR3 is 15 residues long. For the CDR3, the DNA is TGTGCCAGCAGTTACCCTCTGGGCAGGAGTTACGAGCAGTACTTC. The encoded protein is CASSYPLGRSYEQYF.

This clonotype was counted between two and nine times. The J gene is TRBJ2-3, the V gene TRBV27; D might be TRBD1 (8 bases). The CDR3 consists of 14 residues. V was shortened by 7 bases and J by 0 bases, with 11 bases between the two germline ends. The germline CDR1 and CDR2 sequences are MNHEY and SMNVEV (reference sequence). The CDR3 here is CASNRGGSTDTQYF. The CDR3 DNA is TGTGCCAGCAACAGGGGGGGGAGCACAGATACGCAGTATTTT.

In its sample, this clonotype was seen a few times. The chain carries TRBV12-3 or TRBV12-4 and TRBJ1-2, with TRBD1 matching over 7 bases. The V gene end was trimmed by 6 bases and the J gene end by 4 bases; junction bases not matched to a gene: 5. The CDR3 extends over 13 amino acids. CDR3 nucleotide sequence: TGTGCCAGCAGCGTAGACAGGGTCTATGGCTACACCTTC. Translated, it gives CASSVDRVYGYTF.

This sequence joins TRBV7-2 and TRBJ2-5, with D perhaps TRBD1 or TRBD2 (5 bases each). The V gene lost 1 base and the J gene lost 1 base, with 10 bases spanning the gap. Germline CDR1 SGHTA, CDR2 FQGNSA. The CDR3 extends over 15 amino acids. The chain's CDR3 is CASSLGGRLQETQYF. The CDR3 DNA reads TGTGCCAGCAGCTTAGGGGGACGGCTCCAAGAGACCCAGTACTTC.

This sequence joins TRBV6-1 and TRBJ1-1; TRBD1 might be the D (6 bases). This CDR3 has 15 residues. Germline CDR1 and CDR2: MNHNS and SASEGT. Trimming cost V 6 bases and J 0 bases, with 14 bases left between them. The CDR3 DNA reads as TGTGCCAGCAGGATGGTAGGGGGTTTGAACACTGAAGCTTTCTTT. It translates to CASRMVGGLNTEAFF.

This clonotype appeared many times. This chain links TRBV6-1 with TRBJ2-1; 16 bases line up with TRBD2. The V and J ends lost 5 bases and 4 bases, in that order; junction bases with no gene match: 2. Per the germline V gene, CDR1 is MNHNS and CDR2 is SASEGT. The CDR3 is 16 amino acids. The CDR3, as DNA: TGTGCCAGCAGTCCGGGACTAGCGGGAGGGTACAATGAGCAGTTCTTC. Its translation: CASSPGLAGGYNEQFF.

The sample holds a few counts of this clonotype. The chain joins TRBV14 to TRBJ2-3; D may match TRBD1 or TRBD2 (5 bases each). Germline CDR1 SGHDN, CDR2 FVKESK. The CDR3 sequence is 15 residues long. The V gene lost 5 bases and the J gene lost 0 bases, with 12 bases spanning the gap. Here the CDR3 reads CASSRDWDSTDTQYF. Written as DNA, the CDR3 is TGTGCCAGCAGCAGAGACTGGGACAGCACAGATACGCAGTATTTT.

This clonotype was seen repeatedly, ten times or more. The V and J genes are TRBV7-9 and TRBJ2-2; D ambiguous. CDR3 length: 15 residues. V dropped 1 base and J dropped 0 bases, with 6 bases sitting between them. The germline V gene has CDR1 SEHNR and CDR2 FQNEAQ (reference sequence). The chain's CDR3 is CASSLVAANTGELFF. CDR3 DNA: TGTGCCAGCAGCTTAGTAGCCGCGAACACCGGGGAGCTGTTTTTT. Full variable domain (remainder filled in from reference TRBV7-9 and TRBJ2-2): DTGVSQNPRHKITKRGQNVTFRCDPISEHNRLYWYRQTLGQGPEFLTYFQNEAQLEKSRLLSDRFSAERPKGSFSTLEIQRTEQGDSAMYLCASSLVAANTGELFFGEGSRLTVL.

In its sample, this clonotype was seen a few times. V and J are TRBV5-1 and TRBJ2-1; 13 bases are shared with TRBD2. Germline V CDR1 and CDR2: SGHRS, YFSETQ. V lost 0 bases to trimming and J lost 5 bases; unmatched junction nucleotides: 8. The CDR3 has 18 residues. CDR3 in amino acids: CASSLELAGGPAHNEQFF. The DNA for the CDR3 is TGCGCCAGCAGCTTGGAACTAGCGGGGGGGCCCGCCCACAATGAGCAGTTCTTC.

This chain joins TRBV28 and TRBJ2-2; 10 bases line up with TRBD2. This CDR3 is 21 amino acids long. V was clipped by 6 bases and J by 0 bases; unmatched bases: 19. The germline CDR1 and CDR2 sequences are MDHEN and SYDVKM. CDR3 sequence reads: CASSHLLGQITSGANTGELFF. The CDR3 nucleotides are TGTGCCAGCAGCCACTTATTGGGACAGATAACTAGCGGGGCGAACACCGGGGAGCTGTTTTTT. Full variable domain (rest looked up from reference TRBV28 and TRBJ2-2): DVKVTQSSRYLVKRTGEKVFLECVQDMDHENMFWYRQDPGLGLRLIYFSYDVKMKEKGDIPEGYSVSREKKERFSLILESASTNQTSMYLCASSHLLGQITSGANTGELFFGEGSRLTVL.

This chain joins TRBV20-1 and TRBJ1-5; D call uncertain. Per the germline V gene, CDR1 is DFQATT and CDR2 is SNEGSKA (reference sequence). The CDR3 totals 14 residues. Trimming stripped 3 bases from V and 6 bases from J, with 15 bases between. CDR3: CSARPNPSGQPQHF. For the CDR3, the DNA is TGCAGTGCTAGGCCTAATCCCAGCGGTCAGCCCCAGCATTTT.

The J gene is TRBJ1-1, the V gene TRBV4-1; tentatively, D is TRBD1 (6 bases). The CDR3 runs to 17 residues. Trimming left V 2 bases short and J 3 bases short, with 19 bases between. Germline V gene lookup returns CDR1 MGHRA and CDR2 YSYEKL. The CDR3 DNA is TGCGCCAGCAGCCAAAGGGGCGGGGGGCTAGGGTACACTGAAGCTTTCTTT. Translating gives CASSQRGGGLGYTEAFF.

There are a few counts of this clonotype. The chain combines TRBV27 with TRBJ1-1; D call uncertain. Trimming removed 2 bases at V and 11 bases at J, with 18 bases between. The CDR3 sequence is 14 residues long. From germline, CDR1 is MNHEY and CDR2 SMNVEV (reference sequence). The CDR3 sequence: CASSLNQGNGAAFF. In nucleotides, the CDR3 is TGTGCCAGCAGTTTAAATCAAGGTAACGGTGCTGCTTTCTTT.

This chain links TRBV4-3 with TRBJ1-5; no reliable D call. Germline CDR1 is LGHNA and CDR2 is YSLEER. CDR3 length equals 17 residues. The V and J ends lost 0 bases and 5 bases respectively, with 17 bases between them. Here the CDR3 reads CASSQDKGVGPYQPQHF. The DNA of the CDR3 is TGCGCCAGCAGCCAAGATAAAGGTGTAGGGCCTTATCAGCCCCAGCATTTT.